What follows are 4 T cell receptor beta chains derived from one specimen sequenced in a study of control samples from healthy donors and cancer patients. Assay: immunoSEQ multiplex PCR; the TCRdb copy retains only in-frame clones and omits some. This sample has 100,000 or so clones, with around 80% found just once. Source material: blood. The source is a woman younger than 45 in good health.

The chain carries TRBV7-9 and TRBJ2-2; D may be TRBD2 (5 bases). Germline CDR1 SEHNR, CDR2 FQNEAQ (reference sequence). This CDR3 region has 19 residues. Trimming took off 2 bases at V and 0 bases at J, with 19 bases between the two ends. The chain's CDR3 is CASSLIIVEVHSNTGELFF. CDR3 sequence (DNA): TGTGCCAGCAGCTTAATTATTGTGGAGGTACATTCGAACACCGGGGAGCTGTTTTTT.

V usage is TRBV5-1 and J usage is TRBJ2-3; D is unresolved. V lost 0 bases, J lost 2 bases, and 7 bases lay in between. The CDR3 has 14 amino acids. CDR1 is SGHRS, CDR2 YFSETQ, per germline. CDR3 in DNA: TGCGCCAGCAGCTTGGGGGCCTCCACAGATACGCAGTATTTT. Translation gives CASSLGASTDTQYF.

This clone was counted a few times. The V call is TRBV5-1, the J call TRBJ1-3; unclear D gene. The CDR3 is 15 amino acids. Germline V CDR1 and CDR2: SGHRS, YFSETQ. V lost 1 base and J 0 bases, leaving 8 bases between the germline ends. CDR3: CASSLLGSSGNTIYF. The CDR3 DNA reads TGCGCCAGCAGCTTGTTGGGGAGCTCTGGAAACACCATATATTTT.

CDR3 amino acids: CASSRGTGQAFF. The CDR3 DNA is TGTGCCAGCAGTAGGGGGACAGGCCAAGCTTTCTTT. The chain has TRBV6-5 and TRBJ1-1, with 8 bases matching TRBD1. Looked up from germline, CDR1 is MNHEY and CDR2 is SVGAGI. The V segment lost 5 bases and the J segment 9 bases; nucleotides outside the gene matches: 5. The CDR3 has 12 residues.